This entry lists 19 T cell receptor beta chains sequenced from one sample in a study of cytomegalovirus exposure and HLA in healthy donors. Amplification used 60 Vbeta primers and 13 Jbeta primers. Generated by immunoSEQ multiplex PCR, the TCRdb table keeps only in-frame clones and is missing some. The sample lists 120,000 to 150,000 clones; about four fifths were seen once. The specimen was PBMCs. The receptor set was obtained from a man in his forties or fifties in good health and CMV-seropositive.

The chain employs TRBV5-1 and TRBJ1-2; 10 nucleotides align to TRBD1. Losses at the gene ends were 6 bases for V and 8 bases for J; bases not matched to a gene: 4. The germline V gene encodes CDR1 SGHRS and CDR2 YFSETQ. The CDR3 contains 12 residues. The CDR3 coding sequence is TGCGCCAGCACCGGACAGGGGGACGGCTACACCTTC. The encoded protein is CASTGQGDGYTF.

The chain couples TRBV5-1 to TRBJ2-5; 8 bases fit TRBD2. Germline assignment: CDR1 SGHRS and CDR2 YFSETQ. V lost 4 bases, J lost 3 bases, and 5 bases stayed unmatched. The CDR3 is 14 residues long. CDR3 region: CASSRGGAKETQYF. The CDR3 region has the DNA TGCGCCAGCAGCCGGGGGGGGGCAAAAGAGACCCAGTACTTC.

CDR3 residues: CASSTTTLTDNEQFF. In nucleotides, the CDR3 is TGTGCCAGCAGTACAACTACACTTACGGACAATGAGCAGTTCTTC. The rearrangement links TRBV6-5 to TRBJ2-1; D is unclear. The CDR3 extends over 15 amino acids. Germline V gene sequence: CDR1 MNHEY, CDR2 SVGAGI. Trimming removed 5 bases at V and 5 bases at J, with 16 bases between.

The V and J genes are TRBV11-2 and TRBJ2-1; 8 nucleotides align to TRBD1. The germline CDR1 and CDR2 sequences are SGHAT and FQNNGV. The CDR3 spans 17 residues. J lost 0 bases, V lost 1 base, and 5 bases had no gene match. The chain's CDR3 is CASSLGNRGSSYNEQFF. CDR3 coding DNA: TGTGCCAGCAGCTTAGGGAACAGGGGGAGCTCCTACAATGAGCAGTTCTTC.

The chain recombines TRBV5-1 with TRBJ1-3; no definite D call. Germline V lookup: CDR1 SGHRS, CDR2 YFSETQ. The CDR3 length is 13 residues. The ends were cut back, 4 bases at V and 4 bases at J, with 9 bases in the middle. The chain's CDR3 is CASSPAGGNTIYF. CDR3 DNA: TGCGCCAGCAGCCCCGCGGGGGGAAACACCATATATTTT.

The rearrangement uses TRBV13 and TRBJ1-2; TRBD1 agrees at 7 bases. CDR1 is PRHDT and CDR2 is FYEKMQ in the germline V gene (reference sequence). The CDR3 has 12 residues. The V segment lost 4 bases and the J segment 8 bases; nucleotides outside the gene matches: 4. The CDR3 DNA sequence: TGTGCCAGCAGCTCACAGGGGAGGGGCTACACCTTC. Its protein is CASSSQGRGYTF.

The chain joins TRBV19 to TRBJ1-5, with no clear D. This CDR3 region has 13 residues. V lost 5 bases to trimming and J lost 4 bases, with 9 bases between them. Germline assignment: CDR1 LNHDA and CDR2 SQIVND (reference sequence). The CDR3 loop reads CASSYTENQPQHF. CDR3 sequence (DNA): TGTGCCAGTAGTTATACAGAAAATCAGCCCCAGCATTTT. The whole variable domain, filled in from reference TRBV19 and TRBJ1-5, reads DGGITQSPKYLFRKEGQNVTLSCEQNLNHDAMYWYRQDPGQGLRLIYYSQIVNDFQKGDIAEGYSVSREKKESFPLTVTSAQKNPTAFYLCASSYTENQPQHFGDGTRLSIL.

This sequence joins TRBV29-1 and TRBJ2-1, with TRBD1 identical over 8 bases. Germline V gene lookup returns CDR1 SQVTM and CDR2 ANQGSEA. V dropped 5 bases and J dropped 9; count of bases not matched to a gene: 9. CDR3 length equals 13 residues. The CDR3 sequence: CSVIRTGRSEQFF. CDR3 sequence (DNA): TGCAGCGTTATAAGGACAGGGCGGAGTGAGCAGTTCTTC.

The rearrangement joins TRBV4-1 to TRBJ2-2; 7 nucleotides line up with TRBD2. V lost 2 bases, J lost 7 bases, and 4 bases stayed unmatched. CDR1 is MGHRA and CDR2 is YSYEKL in the germline V gene. The CDR3 runs 14 residues. The CDR3 sequence: CASSQQRGDGELFF. The CDR3 coding sequence is TGCGCCAGCAGCCAACAGCGGGGTGACGGGGAGCTGTTTTTT.

This chain joins TRBV18 and TRBJ2-5; 7 nucleotides line up with TRBD2. Trimming at V came to 3 bases and at J to 9 bases, leaving 7 bases not matched to a gene. There are 13 residues in the CDR3. The germline V gene has CDR1 KGHSH and CDR2 LQKENI. CDR3 region: CASSPGLDAAQYF. CDR3 DNA sequence: TGTGCCAGCTCACCCGGACTAGATGCGGCCCAGTACTTC. Combining the CDR3 with reference TRBV18 and TRBJ2-5 gives the whole variable domain NAGVMQNPRHLVRRRGQEARLRCSPMKGHSHVYWYRQLPEEGLKFMVYLQKENIIDESGMPKERFSAEFPKEGPSILRIQQVVRGDSAAYFCASSPGLDAAQYFGPGTRLLVL.

V and J are TRBV2 and TRBJ1-4; no reliable D call. In germline, CDR1 is SNHLY, CDR2 FYNNEI. This CDR3 is built from 15 residues. Trimming pared 11 bases from V and 0 bases from J, leaving 16 bases between. Written as DNA, the CDR3 is TGTGCCGGTGTTACTCTAGACGCAACTAATGAAAAACTGTTTTTT. Translation gives CAGVTLDATNEKLFF.

The chain recombines TRBV5-1 with TRBJ2-5; 7 bases are a match to TRBD1. V gave up 2 bases and J gave up 1 base; unmatched junction bases: 5. Germline CDR1 is SGHRS and CDR2 is YFSETQ. The CDR3 runs to 15 residues. CDR3 residues: CASSFGDSLQETQYF. DNA of the CDR3: TGCGCCAGCAGCTTCGGGGACAGCCTCCAAGAGACCCAGTACTTC. The entire variable domain, with the rest obtained from reference TRBV5-1 and TRBJ2-5, is as follows: KAGVTQTPRYLIKTRGQQVTLSCSPISGHRSVSWYQQTPGQGLQFLFEYFSETQRNKGNFPGRFSGRQFSNSRSEMNVSTLELGDSALYLCASSFGDSLQETQYFGPGTRLLVL.

The rearrangement links TRBV18 to TRBJ1-1, with TRBD1 matching over 8 bases. The CDR3 loop spans 13 amino acids. The germline V gene encodes CDR1 KGHSH and CDR2 LQKENI. With 5 bases clipped from V and 5 bases from J, the junction kept 4 bases outside the gene matches. The CDR3 reads CASSDDRGTEAFF. The DNA for the CDR3 is TGTGCCAGCTCAGACGACAGGGGAACTGAAGCTTTCTTT.

The V gene is TRBV14, the J gene TRBJ1-3, with D tentatively TRBD1 (5 bases). This CDR3 comprises 17 residues. Germline V gives CDR1 SGHDN, CDR2 FVKESK. V dropped 3 bases and J dropped 0 bases, with 15 bases sitting between them. The CDR3 region is CASSQPKGSISGNTIYF. The CDR3 DNA sequence: TGTGCCAGCAGCCAGCCGAAGGGGTCGATCTCTGGAAACACCATATATTTT.

This clone has a single count. The genes are TRBV2 and TRBJ1-2, with 7 bases that match TRBD1. With 6 bases clipped from V and 4 bases from J, the junction kept 5 bases outside the gene matches. The CDR3 is 13 amino acids. Germline V gene lookup returns CDR1 SNHLY and CDR2 FYNNEI. The CDR3 is CASRYRGGYGYTF. The CDR3 DNA follows: TGTGCCAGCAGGTACAGGGGCGGCTATGGCTACACCTTC.

This clone appeared a few times. The chain has TRBV9 and TRBJ2-1, with D tentatively TRBD2 (6 bases). The CDR3 runs to 15 residues. Germline V gene data show CDR1 as SGDLS and CDR2 as YYNGEE. Trimming left V 0 bases short and J 2 bases short, with 9 bases between. The CDR3 spells CASSVDSGPYNEQFF. CDR3 bases: TGTGCCAGCAGCGTAGACAGCGGGCCCTACAATGAGCAGTTCTTC.

J is TRBJ1-2 and V is TRBV2, with unresolved D. This CDR3 comprises 16 residues. Germline CDR1 and CDR2: SNHLY and FYNNEI. The ends were cut back, 7 bases at V and 4 bases at J, with 22 bases in the middle. CDR3 protein: CASTPKRTVRGYGYTF. CDR3 nucleotides: TGTGCCAGCACCCCGAAGCGGACCGTCCGGGGCTATGGCTACACCTTC.

The chain uses TRBV7-2 and TRBJ1-1, with TRBD1 as a possible D gene (6 bases). The CDR3 consists of 14 residues. CDR1 is SGHTA, CDR2 FQGNSA, per germline. Trimming removed 3 bases from V and 0 bases from J, with 8 bases in between. The CDR3 protein is CASSFGQMNTEAFF. The CDR3 DNA follows: TGTGCCAGCAGCTTCGGACAGATGAACACTGAAGCTTTCTTT.

V usage is TRBV4-3 and J usage is TRBJ1-3; D gene ambiguous. The CDR3 loop spans 16 amino acids. CDR1 and CDR2 from the germline V gene are LGHNA and YSLEER. The V gene lost 0 bases and the J gene lost 0 bases, with 9 bases spanning the gap. CDR3 sequence (DNA): TGCGCCAGCAGCCAAGATTGGAGGAGCTCTGGAAACACCATATATTTT. Translated, it gives CASSQDWRSSGNTIYF.